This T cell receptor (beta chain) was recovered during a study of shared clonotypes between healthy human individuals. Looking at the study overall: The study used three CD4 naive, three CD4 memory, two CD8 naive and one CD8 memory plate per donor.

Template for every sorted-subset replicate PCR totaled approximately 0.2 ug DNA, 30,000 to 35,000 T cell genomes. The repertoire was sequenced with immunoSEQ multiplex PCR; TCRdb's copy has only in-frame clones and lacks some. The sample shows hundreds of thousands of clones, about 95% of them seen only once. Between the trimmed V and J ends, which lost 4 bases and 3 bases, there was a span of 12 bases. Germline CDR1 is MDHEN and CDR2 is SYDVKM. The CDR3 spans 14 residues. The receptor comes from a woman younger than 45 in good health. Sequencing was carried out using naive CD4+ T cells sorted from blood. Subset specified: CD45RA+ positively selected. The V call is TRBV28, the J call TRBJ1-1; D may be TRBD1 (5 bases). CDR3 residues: CASSSSWGYTEAFF. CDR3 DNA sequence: TGTGCCAGCAGTTCCTCGTGGGGGTACACTGAAGCTTTCTTT.